The T cell receptor (beta chain) under discussion was sequenced for a study of blood T cell repertoires in COVID-19. This clone showed up just once. Here immunoSEQ multiplex PCR was the method, and the copy in TCRdb shows in-frame clones only, minus some. The data show hundreds of thousands of clones, with about 88% seen just once and around 4% held by the top ten. The ends lost 7 bases at V and 2 bases at J; junction bases unmatched: 15. CDR3 length: 18 residues. Germline V CDR1 and CDR2: LNHDA, SQIVND (reference sequence). This chain uses TRBV19 with TRBJ2-3; the match to TRBD2 covers 10 bases. The TCR sequence derives from a woman younger than 45 who had been exposed to COVID-19. The sample consisted of PBMCs or T cells enriched from blood (not recorded which). The CDR3 DNA reads as TGTGCCAGTACTCACCTTACAGGGACTAGCGCGGACACAGATACGCAGTATTTT. It specifies CASTHLTGTSADTDTQYF.